The 18 T cell receptor beta chains presented below share a single source sample, sequenced in a study of OX40 agonist ivuxolimab in advanced cancers. Assay used: immunoSEQ multiplex PCR; TCRdb lists only in-frame clones, some missing. Among fewer than 100,000 clones listed, roughly 93% were seen once. The material was CD4+ or CD8+ T cells sorted from blood, obtained in a trial of the OX40 agonist ivuxolimab. The receptor set was obtained from an adult with an advanced solid tumor such as melanoma, head and neck, liver or kidney cancer.

The gene calls are TRBV7-2 and TRBJ2-3; 7 bases are shared with TRBD1. CDR1 SGHTA and CDR2 FQGNSA come from the germline V gene. This CDR3 is 15 amino acids long. V gave up 1 base and J gave up 3 bases; unmatched junction bases: 4. The DNA for the CDR3 is TGTGCCAGCAGCTTAGTTACAGGGGTGACAGATACGCAGTATTTT. It is translated as CASSLVTGVTDTQYF.

The chain recombines TRBV4-3 with TRBJ2-7, with 10 positions matching TRBD2. Germline CDR1 and CDR2: LGHNA and YSLEER. This CDR3 is 14 amino acids long. The junction had 7 bases not matched to a gene; V was cut back by 4 bases and J by 7 bases. The DNA of the CDR3 is TGCGCCAGCAGCCGGACTAGCGGCGTGGGAGAGCAGTACTTC. It is translated as CASSRTSGVGEQYF.

This clone was observed a single time. The chain employs TRBV28 and TRBJ1-4; a weak D match, TRBD1 (5 bases). Looked up from germline, CDR1 is MDHEN and CDR2 is SYDVKM. Trimming shortened V by 7 bases and J by 5 bases, and 11 bases separated the two germline ends. This CDR3 contains 13 residues. The CDR3 DNA reads as TGTGCCAGCACCCCGGGACTAAATGAAAAACTGTTTTTT. Its translation: CASTPGLNEKLFF.

This sequence joins TRBV7-9 and TRBJ2-3; 7 nucleotides agree with TRBD1. The V segment lost 5 bases and the J segment 1 base; nucleotides outside the gene matches: 6. Germline lookup yields CDR1 SEHNR and CDR2 FQNEAQ (reference sequence). This CDR3 is built from 15 residues. The DNA for the CDR3 is TGTGCCAGCAGCGCGGACAGGCCCGGCACAGATACGCAGTATTTT. It yields the protein CASSADRPGTDTQYF.

This clone was observed a few times. The chain combines TRBV15 with TRBJ1-1, with D perhaps TRBD1 (6 bases). Germline assignment: CDR1 LNHNV and CDR2 YYDKDF (reference sequence). V was pared by 7 bases and J by 1 base, with 13 bases between. This CDR3 comprises 14 residues. CDR3 amino acids: CATKSVGGNTEAFF. As DNA, the CDR3 is TGTGCCACCAAATCAGTAGGGGGGAACACTGAAGCTTTCTTT.

This clone was seen once. V is TRBV7-6 and J is TRBJ2-1; TRBD2 matches at 7 bases. V lost 3 bases to trimming and J lost 7 bases; unmatched junction nucleotides: 12. Per germline, CDR1 SGHVS and CDR2 FNYEAQ. The CDR3 has 16 amino acids. CDR3 DNA: TGTGCCAGCAGCTTGAGGGAGGGAGGGCCGGGTAATGAGCAGTTCTTC. Translation: CASSLREGGPGNEQFF.

V gene TRBV10-3 combines with J gene TRBJ1-1; 7 positions agree with TRBD1. J was trimmed by 3 bases and V by 7 bases; bases with no gene match: 8. CDR1 ENHRY and CDR2 SYGVKD come from the germline V gene. The length of the CDR3 is 14 residues. The CDR3 nucleotides are TGTGCCATCACTATGGGACAGAAGGACACTGAAGCTTTCTTT. This sequence encodes CAITMGQKDTEAFF.

The rearrangement uses TRBV7-8 and TRBJ2-7; 8 bases match TRBD1. The germline CDR1 and CDR2 sequences are SGHVS and FQNEAQ. CDR3 length: 16 residues. V lost 4 bases and J lost 3; bases outside the gene matches: 11. CDR3: CASSSNRGVKDYEQYF. The DNA of the CDR3 is TGTGCCAGCAGCTCTAACAGGGGGGTTAAGGACTACGAGCAGTACTTC.

This chain joins TRBV5-1 and TRBJ2-5, with 7 bases lining up with TRBD1. In germline, CDR1 is SGHRS, CDR2 YFSETQ. The CDR3 is 14 residues long. Trimming at V came to 7 bases and at J to 4 bases, leaving 10 bases not matched to a gene. The CDR3 sequence: CASRRNTGAETQYF. The CDR3 nucleotides read TGCGCCAGCCGTAGGAACACAGGGGCAGAGACCCAGTACTTC.

The chain combines TRBV5-1 with TRBJ2-1, with 13 bases identical to TRBD2. V lost 3 bases, J lost 7 bases, and 10 bases stayed unmatched. Germline V gene sequence: CDR1 SGHRS, CDR2 YFSETQ. CDR3 length: 17 amino acids. CDR3 coding DNA: TGCGCCAGCAGCTCGGCCCCGGGACTAGCGGGATTGAATGAGCAGTTCTTC. Translated: CASSSAPGLAGLNEQFF.

This chain joins TRBV7-2 and TRBJ1-4; 7 nucleotides align to TRBD1. CDR1 and CDR2 (germline): SGHTA, FQGNSA. The trim removed 6 bases at V and 3 bases at J, leaving 7 bases unmatched. CDR3 size: 15 residues. The CDR3: CASRERQGSNEKLFF. CDR3 nucleotides: TGTGCCAGCAGGGAAAGACAGGGTTCTAATGAAAAACTGTTTTTT.

J is TRBJ2-3 and V is TRBV9; the D gene is possibly TRBD1 (6 bases). CDR1 SGDLS and CDR2 YYNGEE come from the germline V gene. CDR3 length: 13 residues. The V end lost 4 bases, the J end lost 4 bases, and 10 bases lay between the germline ends. CDR3 amino acids: CASSKGVADTQYF. CDR3 in DNA: TGTGCCAGCAGCAAGGGGGTGGCAGATACGCAGTATTTT.

This clone was recorded only once. The chain recombines TRBV18 with TRBJ2-2; tentative D call: TRBD1 (6 bases). V was pared by 4 bases and J by 13 bases, with 19 bases between. This CDR3 spans 14 amino acids. Germline V gene lookup returns CDR1 KGHSH and CDR2 LQKENI. The CDR3 sequence is CASSLRDRPGALFF. DNA of the CDR3: TGTGCCAGCTCACTACGCGACAGGCCCGGTGCGCTGTTTTTT.

The CDR3 spells CASRGQGAGTGELFF. DNA of the CDR3: TGTGCCAGCAGGGGACAGGGGGCAGGCACCGGGGAGCTGTTTTTT. The chain employs TRBV27 and TRBJ2-2; 12 nucleotides line up with TRBD1. The V and J ends lost 6 bases and 4 bases, in that order; junction bases with no gene match: 3. CDR1 is MNHEY and CDR2 is SMNVEV in the germline V gene (reference sequence). This CDR3 region has 15 residues.

V gene TRBV7-9 combines with J gene TRBJ2-5; no firm D call. The CDR3 contains 13 residues. Trimming removed 5 bases from V and 5 bases from J, with 12 bases in between. CDR1 and CDR2 from the germline V gene are SEHNR and FQNEAQ (reference sequence). The CDR3 DNA follows: TGTGCCAGCAGCCCCCCCTTAGGGGAGACCCAGTACTTC. Translated, it gives CASSPPLGETQYF.

The chain recombines TRBV6-1 with TRBJ2-5, with D possibly being TRBD1 (7 bases). V was cut by 4 bases and J by 2 bases, with 8 bases left in between. The germline V gene has CDR1 MNHNS and CDR2 SASEGT. CDR3 size: 13 residues. This chain's CDR3 is CASSAGGQETQYF. The CDR3 region has the DNA TGTGCCAGCAGTGCAGGGGGGCAAGAGACCCAGTACTTC.

The CDR3 loop is CASSRDRAVGELFF. CDR3 sequence (DNA): TGTGCCAGCAGCCGTGACAGGGCCGTCGGGGAGCTGTTTTTT. The chain has TRBV5-6 and TRBJ2-2; 7 bases are shared with TRBD1. The CDR3 consists of 14 residues. CDR1 is SGHDT and CDR2 is YYEEEE in the germline V gene. The V and J ends lost 4 bases and 7 bases, in that order; junction bases with no gene match: 7.

The chain employs TRBV28 and TRBJ2-1; TRBD2 aligns across 8 bases. V lost 10 bases to trimming and J lost 4 bases; unmatched junction nucleotides: 12. Per germline, CDR1 MDHEN and CDR2 SYDVKM. This CDR3 is built from 15 residues. The CDR3 reads CATKPGTSRYNEQFF. The CDR3 region has the DNA TGTGCCACTAAGCCCGGGACTAGTCGTTACAATGAGCAGTTCTTC.